The 7 T cell receptor beta chains reported below all come from one sample, sequenced in a study of blood T cell repertoires in COVID-19. TCRdb's table, derived via immunoSEQ multiplex PCR, lists solely in-frame clones and lacks some. The sample holds around 70,000 clones; 60% to 80% are singletons and the top ten take more than 10%. The specimen sequenced was peripheral blood. These receptor sequences come from a human donor in a cohort sampled during active COVID-19.

This chain connects TRBV4-3 to TRBJ2-3; D gene unclear. Germline CDR1 reads LGHNA; CDR2 reads YSLEER. V gave up 0 bases and J gave up 5 bases, with 6 bases separating them. The CDR3 runs 13 residues. The chain's CDR3 is CASSQDRGDTQYF. CDR3 nucleotide sequence: TGCGCCAGCAGCCAAGATCGAGGAGATACGCAGTATTTT.

The chain recombines TRBV7-9 with TRBJ2-1; 7 bases align to TRBD1. Germline V gives CDR1 SEHNR, CDR2 FQNEAQ (reference sequence). This CDR3 is 15 amino acids long. After removal of 5 bases from V and 2 bases from J, the junction contained 6 bases not matched to a gene. CDR3 sequence (DNA): TGTGCCAGCAGCAAGGGACAGTCGACCTACAATGAGCAGTTCTTC. Protein sequence: CASSKGQSTYNEQFF.

This clone was detected only once. The chain couples TRBV7-3 to TRBJ2-3, with a tentative D call TRBD2 (6 bases). CDR1 SGHTA and CDR2 FQGTGA come from the germline V gene. CDR3 size: 14 residues. V was cut by 5 bases and J by 0 bases, with 9 bases left in between. The CDR3 region is CASSPTSSTDTQYF. DNA of the CDR3: TGTGCCAGCAGCCCGACTAGTAGCACAGATACGCAGTATTTT.

V gene TRBV2 combines with J gene TRBJ1-2; D might be TRBD1 (6 bases). This CDR3 is 13 amino acids long. The germline V and J ends were trimmed by 4 bases and 3 bases, with 9 bases remaining between them. The germline V gene encodes CDR1 SNHLY and CDR2 FYNNEI. The CDR3 sequence: CASSAQGDYGYTF. In DNA, the CDR3 is TGTGCCAGCAGTGCACAGGGAGACTATGGCTACACCTTC. The full variable domain, rest sourced from reference TRBV2 and TRBJ1-2, is EPEVTQTPSHQVTQMGQEVILRCVPISNHLYFYWYRQILGQKVEFLVSFYNNEISEKSEIFDDQFSVERPDGSNFTLKIRSTKLEDSAMYFCASSAQGDYGYTFGSGTRLTVV.

V and J are TRBV19 and TRBJ2-7, with 9 nucleotides matching TRBD1. V shed 6 bases and J 4 bases; nucleotides not matched to a gene: 10. The CDR3 is 15 residues long. Looked up from germline, CDR1 is LNHDA and CDR2 is SQIVND (reference sequence). CDR3 in DNA: TGTGCCAGTAGCGCCCTTGGGACAGGGATGTACGAGCAGTACTTC. As protein: CASSALGTGMYEQYF. The complete variable domain, with remaining parts taken from reference TRBV19 and TRBJ2-7, reads DGGITQSPKYLFRKEGQNVTLSCEQNLNHDAMYWYRQDPGQGLRLIYYSQIVNDFQKGDIAEGYSVSREKKESFPLTVTSAQKNPTAFYLCASSALGTGMYEQYFGPGTRLTVT.

About this clone itself: Other DNA sequences in the same sample also yield this CDR3. The chain has TRBV18 and TRBJ1-2; tentatively, D is TRBD1 (6 bases). The CDR3 totals 13 residues. V lost 3 bases to trimming and J lost 6 bases, with 11 bases between them. CDR1 and CDR2 (germline): KGHSH, LQKENI. The CDR3 sequence is CASSPTGTHGYTF. In DNA form, the CDR3 reads TGTGCCAGCTCACCCACAGGGACCCATGGCTACACCTTC.

This clone appeared a few times. The CDR3 sequence is CSDRGAGYTQYF. In DNA form, the CDR3 reads TGCAGCGACCGAGGTGCGGGATATACGCAGTATTTT. The chain couples TRBV29-1 to TRBJ2-3; D possibly corresponds to TRBD2 (6 bases). V was trimmed by 7 bases and J by 7 bases, leaving 15 bases between them. The CDR3 is 12 residues long. Germline CDR1 SQVTM, CDR2 ANQGSEA.